Shown below are 28 T cell receptor beta chains from a single sample sequenced in a study of T-cell memory formation after mild COVID-19. TCRdb redid the calling of the 5' RACE reads with MiXCR, one entry per CDR3 protein. This table holds a few hundred thousand distinct CDR3 sequences, approximately 15% found once. The sequenced sample consisted of PBMCs or a T cell subset sorted from them (not recorded which). These TCRs come from a man between 18 and 29 years old who had mild COVID-19 (a few samples of this study predate the infection). Cell type and time point are not known.

The genes are TRBV4-3 and TRBJ1-2; D uncertain. Germline assignment: CDR1 LGHNA and CDR2 YSLEER. This CDR3 contains 13 residues. V was clipped by 0 bases and J by 5 bases, with 7 bases between them. CDR3 protein: CASSQDGLYGYTF. The CDR3 region has the DNA TGCGCCAGCAGCCAAGACGGTTTATATGGCTACACCTTC.

The chain links TRBV6-2 or TRBV6-3 to TRBJ2-5; 9 positions match TRBD1. The CDR3 loop spans 14 amino acids. CDR1 is MNHEY and CDR2 is SVGEGT in the germline V gene. V shed 10 bases and J 1 base; nucleotides not matched to a gene: 7. CDR3 region: CATDRDRVQETQYF. The CDR3 DNA reads as TGTGCCACCGACCGGGACAGGGTCCAAGAGACCCAGTACTTC.

V gene TRBV11-2 combines with J gene TRBJ2-3; D possibly matches TRBD1 or TRBD2 (5 bases each). This CDR3 is 15 amino acids long. V was cut by 1 base and J by 7 bases, with 15 bases left in between. Germline CDR1 SGHAT, CDR2 FQNNGV. CDR3 in amino acids: CASSLAGRQIHTQYF. In DNA form, the CDR3 reads TGTGCCAGCAGCTTAGCGGGGCGACAGATACATACGCAGTATTTT.

The chain joins TRBV18 to TRBJ2-7; unclear D gene. The ends were cut back, 3 bases at V and 3 bases at J, with 9 bases in the middle. CDR1 KGHSH and CDR2 LQKENI come from the germline V gene. The CDR3 loop spans 13 amino acids. DNA of the CDR3: TGTGCCAGCTCACCCTTACCGCTCTACGAGCAGTACGTC. This gives the protein CASSPLPLYEQYV.

The rearrangement links TRBV19 to TRBJ1-1; D is undetermined. CDR1 is LNHDA and CDR2 is SQIVND in the germline V gene (reference sequence). The length of the CDR3 is 14 residues. V lost 5 bases and J lost 3, with 13 bases in between. The CDR3 loop reads CASSGLGRHTEAFF. For the CDR3, the DNA is TGTGCCAGTAGTGGCCTTGGAAGGCACACTGAAGCTTTCTTT.

This clonotype came up a few times. The chain recombines TRBV20-1 with TRBJ2-3; D is unresolved. Per germline, CDR1 DFQATT and CDR2 SNEGSKA (reference sequence). Trimming pared 8 bases from V and 0 bases from J, leaving 12 bases between. The CDR3 consists of 13 residues. Here the CDR3 reads CSSWTRSTDTQYF. The CDR3 nucleotides are TGCAGTTCCTGGACGAGGAGCACAGATACGCAGTATTTT.

This clonotype occurred a few times. The chain uses TRBV11-2 and TRBJ2-3, with no clear D. This CDR3 spans 15 amino acids. V lost 1 base, J lost 5 bases, and 13 bases lay in between. The V gene's germline CDR1 is SGHAT and CDR2 FQNNGV. CDR3 sequence (DNA): TGTGCCAGCAGCTTAGTATCCGGCCGCTTAGATACGCAGTATTTT. This translates into CASSLVSGRLDTQYF.

The V gene is TRBV5-1, the J gene TRBJ1-2, with TRBD1 identical over 7 bases. Looked up from germline, CDR1 is SGHRS and CDR2 is YFSETQ. This CDR3 region has 17 residues. Trimming removed 4 bases from V and 2 bases from J; junction bases left unmatched: 14. In DNA form, the CDR3 reads TGCGCCAGCAGCAGGGATTTCGGACAGGCTATGAACTATGGCTACACCTTC. This translates into CASSRDFGQAMNYGYTF.

This clonotype was counted a few times. The J gene is TRBJ2-1, the V gene TRBV7-3, with a weak D call TRBD1 (6 bases). Trimming removed 6 bases from V and 8 bases from J, with 20 bases in between. Germline assignment: CDR1 SGHTA and CDR2 FQGTGA. The CDR3 runs 15 residues. CDR3 DNA: TGTGCCAGCAGGAACCCGGGACAAGGGTCCGATGAGCAGTTCTTC. It yields the protein CASRNPGQGSDEQFF.

This clonotype was seen more than once but under ten times. This chain links TRBV10-3 with TRBJ2-6; D gene uncertain. CDR3 length: 14 amino acids. Germline assignment: CDR1 ENHRY and CDR2 SYGVKD. V lost 8 bases, J lost 1 base, and 9 bases lay in between. CDR3 region: CAILGKSGANVLTF. The CDR3 nucleotides read TGTGCCATCCTTGGGAAATCTGGGGCCAACGTCCTGACTTTC.

This clonotype has just a few counts. The chain joins TRBV7-6 to TRBJ1-3; 8 bases are shared with TRBD1. Germline lookup yields CDR1 SGHVS and CDR2 FNYEAQ. V shed 5 bases and J 0 bases; nucleotides not matched to a gene: 9. The CDR3 is 17 amino acids. The CDR3 sequence is CASSVGTGESSGNTIYF. CDR3 DNA: TGTGCCAGCAGCGTTGGGACAGGAGAAAGCTCTGGAAACACCATATATTTT. The full variable domain, completed using reference TRBV7-6 and TRBJ1-3, is GAGVSQSPRYKVTKRGQDVALRCDPISGHVSLYWYRQALGQGPEFLTYFNYEAQQDKSGLPNDRFSAERPEGSISTLTIQRTEQRDSAMYRCASSVGTGESSGNTIYFGEGSWLTVV.

The chain is built from TRBV7-9 and TRBJ2-5; the D gene is possibly TRBD2 (5 bases). The V and J ends lost 6 bases and 10 bases respectively, with 18 bases between them. This CDR3 has 13 amino acids. Germline loops: CDR1 SEHNR, CDR2 FQNEAQ (reference sequence). The chain's CDR3 is CASSRRLDEGQYF. The CDR3 nucleotides read TGTGCCAGCAGTCGCAGACTTGATGAGGGCCAGTACTTC.

The rearrangement links TRBV11-2 to TRBJ2-2; D is possibly TRBD2 (5 bases). V was trimmed by 6 bases and J by 6 bases, leaving 20 bases between them. The CDR3 contains 16 residues. CDR1 is SGHAT, CDR2 FQNNGV, per germline. The CDR3 DNA is TGTGCCAGCAGTATGACGGGGATGGGGTTGCCCGGGGAGCTGTTTTTT. It yields the protein CASSMTGMGLPGELFF. Full variable domain (remainder filled in from reference TRBV11-2 and TRBJ2-2): EAGVAQSPRYKIIEKRQSVAFWCNPISGHATLYWYQQILGQGPKLLIQFQNNGVVDDSQLPKDRFSAERLKGVDSTLKIQPAKLEDSAVYLCASSMTGMGLPGELFFGEGSRLTVL.

This clonotype showed up just a few times. The chain employs TRBV12-3 or TRBV12-4 and TRBJ2-7; maybe TRBD1 (5 bases). V shed 5 bases and J shed 3 bases, with 17 bases lying between them. The CDR3 length is 15 residues. CDR3 nucleotide sequence: TGTGCCAGCAGTCACCCCCCCGACAGCAGCTACGAGCAGTACGTC. The encoded protein is CASSHPPDSSYEQYV.

This chain joins TRBV4-2 and TRBJ2-3; 8 bases align to TRBD2. The CDR3 has 14 amino acids. Unmatched junction bases numbered 5, after V lost 4 bases and J lost 5 bases. Germline V gene sequence: CDR1 LGHNA, CDR2 YNFKEQ. CDR3: CASSPTSVGDTQYF. CDR3 in DNA: TGTGCCAGCAGCCCGACTAGCGTTGGAGATACGCAGTATTTT.

This clonotype has only a few counts. The chain carries TRBV15 and TRBJ2-7; 7 bases map to TRBD1. The CDR3 contains 17 residues. Germline V gene lookup returns CDR1 LNHNV and CDR2 YYDKDF (reference sequence). The trim removed 5 bases at V and 2 bases at J, leaving 15 bases unmatched. DNA for the CDR3: TGTGCCACCAGCGGGTCCCGGGACAGACTCTGGGCCTACGAGCAGTACTTC. The encoded protein is CATSGSRDRLWAYEQYF.

Only a few counts were recorded for this clonotype. The rearrangement links TRBV12-3 or TRBV12-4 to TRBJ1-6; D gene uncertain. The CDR3 covers 12 residues. V was cut by 6 bases and J by 14 bases, with 14 bases left in between. The CDR3 spells CASSREVETLHF. The CDR3 DNA is TGTGCCAGCAGCCGCGAAGTGGAGACCCTCCACTTT.

This clonotype was seen only a few times. V and J are TRBV7-2 and TRBJ2-5, with TRBD2 matching 7 bases. From germline, CDR1 is SGHTA and CDR2 FQGNSA. This CDR3 is 15 amino acids long. The V segment lost 2 bases and the J segment 1 base; nucleotides outside the gene matches: 4. The CDR3 sequence is CASSLTAGVQETQYF. CDR3 coding DNA: TGTGCCAGCAGCTTAACCGCGGGGGTCCAAGAGACCCAGTACTTC.

This clonotype has more than one count but fewer than ten. V is TRBV4-2 and J is TRBJ2-3; D may be TRBD2 (5 bases). The V gene's germline CDR1 is LGHNA and CDR2 YNFKEQ. The V gene lost 0 bases and the J gene lost 5 bases, with 12 bases spanning the gap. This CDR3 is 15 amino acids long. CDR3 nucleotide sequence: TGTGCCAGCAGCCAAGAATTGGGCGGGCGAGATACGCAGTATTTT. Its protein is CASSQELGGRDTQYF.

This clonotype appeared a few times. In DNA form, the CDR3 reads TGTGCCAGCAGAGGGGGCTCTGGGGCCAACGTCCTGACTTTC. This gives the protein CASRGGSGANVLTF. The chain recombines TRBV6-1 with TRBJ2-6, with D perhaps TRBD1 (6 bases). The germline V gene encodes CDR1 MNHNS and CDR2 SASEGT. Trimming cost V 6 bases and J 0 bases, with 6 bases left between them. The CDR3 spans 14 residues.

This clonotype has more than one count but fewer than ten. V is TRBV21-1 and J is TRBJ2-7; TRBD1, the table's D call, was not compared with the DNA. TRBV21-1 is assigned pseudogene status. The CDR3 length is 15 residues. The CDR3 here is CASSNSGQALYEQYF. The CDR3, as DNA: TGTGCCAGCAGCAACTCGGGACAGGCGCTCTACGAGCAGTACTTC.

This clonotype was found a few times. V usage is TRBV19 and J usage is TRBJ1-1; tentative D call: TRBD1 (6 bases). Germline CDR1 reads LNHDA; CDR2 reads SQIVND (reference sequence). V was shortened by 10 bases and J by 1 base, with 13 bases between the two germline ends. The CDR3 totals 13 residues. The CDR3 bases are TGTGCCACCAGTATAGGGGGGAACACTGAAGCTTTCTTT. As protein: CATSIGGNTEAFF.

By frequency in the sample, this clonotype is large (0.1 to 1%). The chain has TRBV6-2 or TRBV6-3 and TRBJ2-3; 7 bases map to TRBD1. V trimming: 0 bases; J trimming: 2 bases; junction bases outside the gene matches: 5. CDR1 and CDR2 from the germline V gene are MNHEY and SVGEGT. This CDR3 is built from 16 residues. The CDR3 here is CASSYSMDRHTDTQYF. CDR3 nucleotide sequence: TGTGCCAGCAGTTACTCGATGGACAGGCACACAGATACGCAGTATTTT.

This rearrangement joins TRBV29-1 to TRBJ1-5; no clear D. The CDR3 extends over 13 amino acids. Trimming stripped 4 bases from V and 1 base from J, with 8 bases between. From germline, CDR1 is SQVTM and CDR2 ANQGSEA. CDR3 protein: CSVVLDSNQPQHF. The DNA of the CDR3 is TGCAGCGTTGTTTTGGACAGCAATCAGCCCCAGCATTTT.

In its sample, this clonotype was seen a few times. This chain connects TRBV5-1 to TRBJ2-5; TRBD2 aligns across 11 bases. Unmatched junction bases numbered 13, after V lost 4 bases and J lost 5 bases. The germline CDR1 and CDR2 sequences are SGHRS and YFSETQ. The CDR3 loop spans 17 amino acids. CDR3 sequence reads: CASSDRISGGVQETQYF. In nucleotides, the CDR3 is TGCGCCAGCAGCGACAGGATTAGCGGGGGGGTCCAGGAGACCCAGTACTTC.

The J gene is TRBJ2-5, the V gene TRBV20-1; D remains ambiguous. Germline CDR1 and CDR2: DFQATT and SNEGSKA (reference sequence). The CDR3 is 15 residues long. With 0 bases removed from V and 5 bases from J, the gap between germline ends came to 16 bases. For the CDR3, the DNA is TGCAGTGCTAGAGATCCCAGTGGAATTGGGGAGACCCAGTACTTC. Amino acids: CSARDPSGIGETQYF.

This clonotype was seen more than once but under ten times. The rearrangement uses TRBV4-3 and TRBJ2-3, with 10 bases that match TRBD2. V lost 0 bases, J lost 4 bases, and 10 bases stayed unmatched. From germline, CDR1 is LGHNA and CDR2 YSLEER. The CDR3 loop spans 18 amino acids. The CDR3 bases are TGCGCCAGCAGCCAAGAGGTTCACGGACTAGCGGAATCAGATACGCAGTATTTT. Translated: CASSQEVHGLAESDTQYF.

The genes are TRBV24-1 and TRBJ2-3, with 10 bases fitting TRBD1. Germline V CDR1 and CDR2: KGHDR, SFDVKD. V shed 2 bases, J shed 2 bases, and the junction held 6 bases outside the gene matches. CDR3 length: 17 residues. The CDR3 spells CATSDSWTGGSTDTQYF. CDR3 nucleotide sequence: TGTGCCACCAGTGATTCCTGGACAGGGGGTTCCACAGATACGCAGTATTTT.